Below, one T cell receptor (beta chain) is given with its context. No cognate antigen has been identified for it. Per-base qualities were not stored, and no clone one base away is much larger. The roughly 39 donors, aged roughly 6 to 95 years, were systemically healthy Caucasian individuals from Russia. Ten milliliters of peripheral blood were drawn from each donor into EDTA-treated Vacutainer tubes. Ficoll-Paque density-gradient centrifugation was used to isolate PBMCs, with at least 6 million per sample. Trizol reagent was used to extract total RNA from PBMCs, with at least 5 micrograms per sample. For every donor, an aliquot of PBMCs went through flow cytometry to measure the percentages of naive CD45RAhigh/CD27high T cells. The germline V gene (reference sequence) gives CDR1 as LNHDA and CDR2 as SQIVND. Relative to germline, V is 4 bases shorter and J is 2 bases shorter, with 6 bases between their ends. The CDR3 covers 14 residues, taking in both the cysteine and the phenylalanine. The only DNA kept is the CDR3, 42 bases in frame from the first base.

Library construction relied on 5' RACE. Sequencing was carried out with an Illumina HiSeq 2500. A second PCR of roughly 6 to 12 cycles was run with a J-beta primer mix and a sample-barcoded 5' primer. A unique molecular identifier was introduced onto each TCR beta cDNA molecule by a template-switch 5' adaptor carrying 12 random nucleotides. Each sample yielded at least 2.5 million CDR3-containing paired-end reads. All of the RNA was converted into first-strand cDNA using the Mint cDNA synthesis kit, with a TRBC-specific oligonucleotide serving as the primer. After uracil-DNA glycosylase treatment, a first 18-cycle PCR used universal primers M1SS and BC2_uni_R on all cDNA. As for the original processing: Normalization of each sample was performed by random selection of 1 million high-quality reads, each carrying a distinct molecular identifier. Instead of being binned into consensus sequences, reads that shared molecular identifiers were thrown out. MiTCR, run with a Q25 quality threshold and the strictest error-elimination algorithm, handled CDR3 identification, clonotype clustering and error correction. A nonparametric unseen species model with Euler transformation was used to estimate lower-bound total TCR beta diversity. TCRdb trimmed public reads at Q25 via fastp, called clones via MiXCR and kept in-frame beta chains. Rows are combined by CDR3 protein, so each entry shows the most common genes and DNA. These V and J calls originate from TCRdb's pipeline instead of the authors' own analysis. The sample table lists hundreds of thousands of distinct CDR3 sequences, roughly 32% of them with a count of one. Less than 20% of the sample lies in the top ten.

This entry is derived from a study of blood T cells in healthy people across ages (dated by TCRdb to the mid-2010s). Notes on the research overall: Template switching captured roughly one uniquely barcoded TCR beta cDNA molecule per two T cells in model experiments. Age-related changes in TCR beta repertoire diversity were measured in the study by deep sequencing normalized with unique cDNA molecular identifiers. Donors were grouped into four age groups: young (average approximately 15 years), middle-aged (under 40), aged (around 56) and long-lived (approximately 78). To avoid experimental bias, donors of different ages were spread randomly across the sequencing lanes. For two donors (one aged 18 to 29 and one aged 80 or older), the study analyzed two additional independent replicas of 1 million unique cDNA reads from the same blood draw. Study-level results and caveats: Donor CMV infection status was unknown, potentially confounding age-related changes in expanded clonotypes. Estimates of total diversity based on one million sequenced T cells were regarded as lower bounds and as underestimates. Bulk unsorted PBMC profiling prevented conclusive comparison of naive and antigen-experienced compartments. Compared with the aged group, the long-lived group had more naive CD4+ T cells, fewer expanded clones and increased TCR diversity, suggesting age selection. There was a strong correlation between observed TCR beta diversity and the percentage of naive T cells measured by flow cytometry. Observed TCR beta diversity per million T cells fell roughly linearly with age, and a significant reduction was already apparent by age around 40.

The TCR was taken from a woman older than 75 in good health. Donor details come from another sample of the same person, matched by shared clones. The sequence joins TRBV19 to TRBJ2-6; a confident D gene designation cannot be given. The material sequenced was blood. CDR3 loop: CASSTLAGANVLTF. The DNA is as follows: TGTGCCAGTAGTACCTTAGCTGGGGCCAACGTCCTGACTTTC.